Below, 17 T cell receptor beta chains from the same sample are listed, as sequenced in a study of blood T cell repertoires in COVID-19. TCRdb keeps only in-frame clones here, not all; method: immunoSEQ multiplex PCR. The sample gives 50,000 to 75,000 clones, around nine tenths of which show up once; about 21% is in the top ten. The sequencing input was peripheral blood. The receptors were gathered from a woman between 45 and 65 years old with active or convalescent COVID-19.

The chain uses TRBV9 and TRBJ2-3; TRBD2 agrees at 9 bases. V lost 5 bases, J lost 2 bases, and 6 bases stayed unmatched. The CDR3 is 15 amino acids. CDR1 and CDR2 from the germline V gene are SGDLS and YYNGEE. The CDR3 DNA sequence: TGTGCCAGCAGTACTAGCGGGTTATACACAGATACGCAGTATTTT. Translation: CASSTSGLYTDTQYF.

The chain links TRBV30 to TRBJ1-2; TRBD1 matches 9 bases. Trimming at V came to 1 base and at J to 6 bases, leaving 3 bases not matched to a gene. This CDR3 has 13 residues. CDR1 and CDR2 from the germline V gene are GTSNPN and SVGIG (reference sequence). The CDR3 bases are TGTGCCTGGAGTGAAGGGACAGGGAATGGCTACACCTTC. Translation gives CAWSEGTGNGYTF.

The V call is TRBV4-2, the J call TRBJ1-2; D gene ambiguous. Germline V gene lookup returns CDR1 LGHNA and CDR2 YNFKEQ. V lost 0 bases, J lost 10 bases, and 15 bases lay in between. The CDR3 spans 14 residues. The CDR3 protein is CASSQDLQINDYTF. In DNA form, the CDR3 reads TGTGCCAGCAGCCAAGATCTACAGATTAACGACTACACCTTC.

The table lists this clone with a few counts. The chain couples TRBV6-4 to TRBJ2-1, with D possibly matching TRBD2 (6 bases). The CDR3 has 15 amino acids. Germline CDR1 is MRHNA and CDR2 is SNTAGT. V was trimmed by 2 bases and J by 5 bases, leaving 13 bases between them. CDR3 DNA: TGTGCCAGCAGTGACAAGGGCGGGACTCACAATGAGCAGTTCTTC. Translating gives CASSDKGGTHNEQFF.

This chain links TRBV5-6 with TRBJ2-5; perhaps TRBD1 as D (6 bases). Deletions cut 2 bases from V and 1 base from J, with 12 bases between. The CDR3 totals 15 residues. In germline, CDR1 is SGHDT, CDR2 YYEEEE. The CDR3 region has the DNA TGTGCCAGCAGCTTTGAGGAACAGGGCCAAGAGACCCAGTACTTC. It encodes CASSFEEQGQETQYF.

The genes are TRBV28 and TRBJ2-1; 9 bases line up with TRBD1. The V gene's germline CDR1 is MDHEN and CDR2 SYDVKM. The V gene end was trimmed by 5 bases and the J gene end by 12 bases; junction bases not matched to a gene: 5. This CDR3 is 12 amino acids long. CDR3 region: CASSEQGALQFF. For the CDR3, the DNA is TGTGCCAGCAGTGAACAGGGGGCTCTGCAGTTCTTC. Variable domain in full (rest from reference TRBV28 and TRBJ2-1): DVKVTQSSRYLVKRTGEKVFLECVQDMDHENMFWYRQDPGLGLRLIYFSYDVKMKEKGDIPEGYSVSREKKERFSLILESASTNQTSMYLCASSEQGALQFFGPGTRLTVL.

The gene calls are TRBV11-2 and TRBJ1-1; tentative D call: TRBD1 (5 bases). V shed 7 bases and J shed 5 bases, with 23 bases lying between them. The germline V gene encodes CDR1 SGHAT and CDR2 FQNNGV. The CDR3 has 16 amino acids. The CDR3 DNA is TGTGCCAGCACCCTAATGGGGCAGGGTGTAAGGACTGAAGCTTTCTTT. This gives the protein CASTLMGQGVRTEAFF.

This clone was counted a few times. This chain joins TRBV2 and TRBJ1-3; 7 bases fit TRBD1. The CDR3 is 17 residues long. V was clipped by 3 bases and J by 0 bases; unmatched bases: 8. Per germline, CDR1 SNHLY and CDR2 FYNNEI. CDR3 protein: CASSDFSGGLSGNTIYF. The DNA of the CDR3 is TGTGCCAGCAGTGATTTTTCAGGGGGGCTCTCTGGAAACACCATATATTTT.

V gene TRBV9 combines with J gene TRBJ1-1, with D perhaps TRBD1 (5 bases). The CDR3 contains 15 residues. Germline V lookup: CDR1 SGDLS, CDR2 YYNGEE. V shed 2 bases and J shed 5 bases, with 16 bases lying between them. This CDR3 is CASSVLRGGVTEAFF. The CDR3 nucleotides are TGTGCCAGCAGCGTTCTAAGGGGAGGGGTGACTGAAGCTTTCTTT.

The chain employs TRBV5-1 and TRBJ2-1; 7 nucleotides match TRBD1. Germline CDR1 is SGHRS and CDR2 is YFSETQ. V lost 4 bases to trimming and J lost 8 bases; unmatched junction nucleotides: 15. This CDR3 contains 16 residues. The CDR3 nucleotides are TGCGCCAGCAGCGTGACAGGGCCCCTCCGCAGGGATGAGCAGTTCTTC. This translates into CASSVTGPLRRDEQFF.

This clone was recorded only once. This rearrangement joins TRBV19 to TRBJ2-1; 13 bases are shared with TRBD2. Germline V gene lookup returns CDR1 LNHDA and CDR2 SQIVND (reference sequence). The trim removed 4 bases at V and 8 bases at J, leaving 5 bases unmatched. The CDR3 is 15 residues long. For the CDR3, the DNA is TGTGCCAGTAGTACTGGACTAGCGGGAGTCTATGAGCAGTTCTTC. It codes for CASSTGLAGVYEQFF.

The gene calls are TRBV6-1 and TRBJ1-2; TRBD1 matches at 9 bases. The CDR3 consists of 14 residues. With 3 bases clipped from V and 3 bases from J, the junction kept 2 bases outside the gene matches. The germline V gene encodes CDR1 MNHNS and CDR2 SASEGT. CDR3 in DNA: TGTGCCAGCAGTGAGGACAGGGGTGACTATGGCTACACCTTC. Translation gives CASSEDRGDYGYTF.

The chain is built from TRBV15 and TRBJ1-2, with a tentative D call TRBD1 (6 bases). V shed 0 bases and J shed 7 bases, with 18 bases lying between them. The CDR3 totals 16 residues. Germline values: CDR1 LNHNV, CDR2 YYDKDF (reference sequence). The chain's CDR3 is CATSRDLSPGVVGYTF. CDR3 nucleotides: TGTGCCACCAGCAGAGATCTCTCCCCAGGGGTGGTTGGCTACACCTTC.

The rearrangement uses TRBV10-3 and TRBJ2-7; TRBD2 might be the D (5 bases). Germline V lookup: CDR1 ENHRY, CDR2 SYGVKD. Trimming removed 2 bases from V and 3 bases from J, with 14 bases in between. This CDR3 is 15 amino acids long. This chain's CDR3 is CAISEGLRILYEQYF. As DNA, the CDR3 is TGTGCCATCAGTGAGGGACTTCGTATACTCTACGAGCAGTACTTC.

The genes are TRBV6-5 and TRBJ2-5, with 7 bases matching TRBD2. The CDR3 is 15 residues long. Germline V gives CDR1 MNHEY, CDR2 SVGAGI. J was trimmed by 1 base and V by 6 bases; bases with no gene match: 8. In DNA, the CDR3 is TGTGCCAGCAGAAGGGCTTGGGGGGGCCAAGAGACCCAGTACTTC. This codes for CASRRAWGGQETQYF.

This chain connects TRBV3-1 (or the pseudogene TRBV3-2) to TRBJ2-1, with TRBD2 as a possible D gene (6 bases). The CDR3 consists of 17 residues. Germline V gene data show CDR1 as LGHDT and CDR2 as YNNKEL (reference sequence). V gave up 0 bases and J gave up 0 bases, with 12 bases separating them. The CDR3 loop is CASSQDVSGDSYNEQFF. CDR3 nucleotide sequence: TGTGCCAGCAGCCAAGATGTATCGGGGGACTCCTACAATGAGCAGTTCTTC.

The table lists this clone with a count of one. The chain joins TRBV6-5 to TRBJ1-1; TRBD1 matches 9 bases. CDR3 length: 12 amino acids. V lost 6 bases to trimming and J lost 7 bases; unmatched junction nucleotides: 3. Germline CDR1 and CDR2: MNHEY and SVGAGI. CDR3 amino acids: CASRGGQGEAFF. The CDR3 DNA sequence: TGTGCCAGCAGGGGGGGACAGGGTGAAGCTTTCTTT.